The next 7 T cell receptor beta chains were all read from a single sample in a study of CXCR3-negative and CXCR3-positive naive CD8 T cells. UMI-tagged TRB cDNA libraries were built via 5' RACE. TCRdb reprocessed the 5' RACE reads and stores each CDR3 protein as one record, lacking DNA. The sample data list around 110,000 distinct CDR3 sequences. General study results and limits: Hydrophobicity was higher for TRB CDR3s found in CXCR3-positive naive cells than in CXCR3-negative naive cells.

Their antigens are not known. The specimen sequenced was naive CXCR3+ CD8+ T cells from blood. Stated subset: CD45RO-CCR7+CD27+CD95- naive CD8+ T cells expressing CXCR3 (TNR3+). The source is a human donor in good health. Some clones in this sample may be carry-over from other donors' samples.

The CDR3 reads CASSPPGETGELFF. The rearrangement uses TRBV6-2 or TRBV6-3 and TRBJ2-2; TCRdb proposes TRBD1, but this gene call is untestable without DNA. Germline-derived CDR1 and CDR2 are MNHEY and SVGEGT. This CDR3 spans 14 amino acids.

V and J are TRBV13 and TRBJ1-1; the TCRdb D gene call, TRBD1, has no DNA to confirm it. The CDR3 consists of 17 residues. Per the germline V gene, CDR1 is PRHDT and CDR2 is FYEKMQ (reference sequence). The chain's CDR3 is CASSSLWSAGAGTEAFF. The whole variable domain, remainder taken from reference TRBV13 and TRBJ1-1, is AAGVIQSPRHLIKEKRETATLKCYPIPRHDTVYWYQQGPGQDPQFLISFYEKMQSDKGSIPDRFSAQQFSDYHSELNMSSLELGDSALYFCASSSLWSAGAGTEAFFGQGTRLTVV.

The CDR3 protein is CSAGLETGELFF. J is TRBJ2-2 and V is TRBV29-1; TCRdb names TRBD2, which stays unverified in the absence of DNA. CDR1 and CDR2 (germline): SQVTM, ANQGSEA. The CDR3 has 12 residues.

The chain has TRBV28 and TRBJ2-5; without DNA, the TCRdb call of TRBD1 cannot be checked. CDR3 length: 15 amino acids. The germline CDR1 and CDR2 sequences are MDHEN and SYDVKM. The CDR3 sequence is CASSLVGQYQETQYF.

The V and J genes are TRBV5-1 and TRBJ2-3; without DNA, the TCRdb call of TRBD1 cannot be checked. The CDR3 extends over 13 amino acids. Per the germline V gene, CDR1 is SGHRS and CDR2 is YFSETQ. The CDR3 loop reads CASSLFREDTQYF. The full variable domain, with the rest looked up from reference TRBV5-1 and TRBJ2-3, is KAGVTQTPRYLIKTRGQQVTLSCSPISGHRSVSWYQQTPGQGLQFLFEYFSETQRNKGNFPGRFSGRQFSNSRSEMNVSTLELGDSALYLCASSLFREDTQYFGPGTRLTVL.

The V gene is TRBV2, the J gene TRBJ2-7. This CDR3 contains 13 residues. In germline, CDR1 is SNHLY, CDR2 FYNNEI. The CDR3 sequence: CASSAAGAYEQYF.

The rearrangement links TRBV7-2 to TRBJ2-3; checking the TCRdb D call of TRBD2 is not possible without DNA. The V gene's germline CDR1 is SGHTA and CDR2 FQGNSA. This CDR3 has 15 amino acids. CDR3 protein: CASSRLAGPTDTQYF. Full variable domain (rest looked up from reference TRBV7-2 and TRBJ2-3): GAGVSQSPSNKVTEKGKDVELRCDPISGHTALYWYRQSLGQGLEFLIYFQGNSAPDKSGLPSDRFSAERTGGSVSTLTIQRTQQEDSAVYLCASSRLAGPTDTQYFGPGTRLTVL.